A selection of T cell receptor beta chains follows, all from one sample in a study of regulatory and conventional T cells in RAG deficiency. Assay: immunoSEQ multiplex PCR; the TCRdb copy retains only in-frame clones and omits some. The profile shows more than 40,000 clones, about 90% of them singletons. These data also featured in a second study, about regulatory T cells.

Sequenced input: CD4+ effector T cells sorted from blood. Every receptor here comes from a human donor in good health. Each CDR3 is given with its conserved first and last residue. The order of the fields is D gene, V gene, J gene, CDR3 length, clone size, CDR3 DNA, CDR3 protein. A D gene is named only where the DNA matches it firmly. Expanded clones are given a class, and other clones once, few, many or no size at all.

NA	TRBV6-1	TRBJ2-7	15	NA	TGTGCCAGCAGTGAAAGGAAACAGAGCTCCTACGAGCAGTACTTC	CASSERKQSSYEQYF
NA	TRBV28	TRBJ1-2	12	NA	TGTGCCAGCAGTCATCAGGGATATGGCTACACCTTC	CASSHQGYGYTF
TRBD1	TRBV19	TRBJ2-3	14	once	TGTGCCAGTAGTACTTCACAGGGGCCAGATACGCAGTATTTT	CASSTSQGPDTQYF
TRBD2	TRBV7-2	TRBJ2-7	15	NA	TGTGCCAGCAGCTTGCTGGCGGGAGGGACCTACGAGCAGTACTTC	CASSLLAGGTYEQYF
TRBD2	TRBV6-6	TRBJ2-7	14	NA	TGTGCCAGCAACCCGCCGGGGGGGCGGTACGAGCAGTACTTC	CASNPPGGRYEQYF
NA	TRBV18	TRBJ1-1	15	NA	TGTGCCAGCTCACCACAGCAGGGTGCGAACACTGAAGCTTTCTTT	CASSPQQGANTEAFF
NA	TRBV29-1	TRBJ1-2	13	NA	TGCAGCGTTGTGGAGTTGGGGCGCGAGGGCTACACCTTC	CSVVELGREGYTF
NA	TRBV5-1	TRBJ1-1	14	NA	TGCGCCAGCAGCTTGGGCCCCATGAACACTGAAGCTTTCTTT	CASSLGPMNTEAFF
NA	TRBV18	TRBJ1-1	16	NA	TGTGCCAGCTCATATACAGGGACCGGTCCGAACACTGAAGCTTTCTTT	CASSYTGTGPNTEAFF
NA	TRBV5-4	TRBJ2-1	13	NA	TGTGCCAGCAGCTTGGACAGGACAAATGAGCAGTTCTTC	CASSLDRTNEQFF
NA	TRBV4-2	TRBJ2-1	17	NA	TGTGCCAGCAGCCAAGATTGGGGCCCGAGCTCCTACAATGAGCAGTTCTTC	CASSQDWGPSSYNEQFF
NA	TRBV5-6	TRBJ1-2	14	NA	TGTGCCAGCACCCCCATCATAGCTAACTATGGCTACACCTTC	CASTPIIANYGYTF
NA	TRBV6-1	TRBJ1-3	13	NA	TGTGCCAGCAGCCAGGGGCCTGGAAACACCATATATTTT	CASSQGPGNTIYF
NA	TRBV2	TRBJ2-2	11	NA	TGTGCCAGCTTGGTGACCGGGGAGCTGTTTTTT	CASLVTGELFF